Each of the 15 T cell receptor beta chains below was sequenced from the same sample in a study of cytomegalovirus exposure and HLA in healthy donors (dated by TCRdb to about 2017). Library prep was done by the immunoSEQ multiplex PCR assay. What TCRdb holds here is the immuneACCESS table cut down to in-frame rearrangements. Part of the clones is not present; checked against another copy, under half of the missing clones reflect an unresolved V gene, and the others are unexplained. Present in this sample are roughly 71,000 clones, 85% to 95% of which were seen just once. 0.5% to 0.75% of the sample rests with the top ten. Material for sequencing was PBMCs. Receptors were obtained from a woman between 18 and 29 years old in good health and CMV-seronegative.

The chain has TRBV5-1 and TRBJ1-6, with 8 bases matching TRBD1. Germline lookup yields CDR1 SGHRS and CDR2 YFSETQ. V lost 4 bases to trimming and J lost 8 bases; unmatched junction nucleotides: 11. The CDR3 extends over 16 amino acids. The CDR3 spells CASSIAGQGPDSPLHF. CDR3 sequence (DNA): TGCGCCAGCAGCATAGCAGGACAGGGTCCGGATTCACCCCTCCACTTT.

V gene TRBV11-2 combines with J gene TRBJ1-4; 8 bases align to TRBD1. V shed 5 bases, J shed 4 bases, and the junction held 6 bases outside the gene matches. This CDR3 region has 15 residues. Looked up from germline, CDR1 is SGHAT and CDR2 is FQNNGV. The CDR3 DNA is TGTGCCAGCAGCCCCCGGACAGGGTATAATGAAAAACTGTTTTTT. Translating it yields CASSPRTGYNEKLFF. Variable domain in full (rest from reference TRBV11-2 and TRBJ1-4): EAGVAQSPRYKIIEKRQSVAFWCNPISGHATLYWYQQILGQGPKLLIQFQNNGVVDDSQLPKDRFSAERLKGVDSTLKIQPAKLEDSAVYLCASSPRTGYNEKLFFGSGTQLSVL.

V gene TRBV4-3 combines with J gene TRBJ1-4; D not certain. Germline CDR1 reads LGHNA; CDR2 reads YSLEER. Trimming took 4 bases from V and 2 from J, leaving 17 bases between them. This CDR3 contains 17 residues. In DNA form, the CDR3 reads TGCGCCAGCAGCCGAGGTTTGCGACTGGATACTAATGAAAAACTGTTTTTT. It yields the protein CASSRGLRLDTNEKLFF.

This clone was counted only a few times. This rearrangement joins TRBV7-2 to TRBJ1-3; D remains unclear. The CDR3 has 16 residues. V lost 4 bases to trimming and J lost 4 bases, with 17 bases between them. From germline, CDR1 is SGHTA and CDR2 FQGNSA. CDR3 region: CASSSNPGPPGNTIYF. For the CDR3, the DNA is TGTGCCAGCAGCTCTAACCCCGGTCCCCCGGGAAACACCATATATTTT.

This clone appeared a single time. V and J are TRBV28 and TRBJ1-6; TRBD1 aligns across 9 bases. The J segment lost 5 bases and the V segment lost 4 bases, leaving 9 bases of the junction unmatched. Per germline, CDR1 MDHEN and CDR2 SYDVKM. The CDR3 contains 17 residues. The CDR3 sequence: CASSSGTGRANNSPLHF. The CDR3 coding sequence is TGTGCCAGCAGTTCAGGGACAGGGCGGGCGAATAATTCACCCCTCCACTTT. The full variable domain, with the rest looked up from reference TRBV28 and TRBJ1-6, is DVKVTQSSRYLVKRTGEKVFLECVQDMDHENMFWYRQDPGLGLRLIYFSYDVKMKEKGDIPEGYSVSREKKERFSLILESASTNQTSMYLCASSSGTGRANNSPLHFGNGTRLTVT.

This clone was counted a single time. The CDR3 is CASSSRVVLKAFF. CDR3 nucleotides: TGTGCCAGCAGTTCCCGGGTCGTATTGAAGGCTTTCTTT. The chain recombines TRBV28 with TRBJ1-1, with no clear D. The V and J ends lost 4 bases and 11 bases respectively, with 17 bases between them. CDR1 is MDHEN, CDR2 SYDVKM, per germline. This CDR3 is 13 amino acids long.

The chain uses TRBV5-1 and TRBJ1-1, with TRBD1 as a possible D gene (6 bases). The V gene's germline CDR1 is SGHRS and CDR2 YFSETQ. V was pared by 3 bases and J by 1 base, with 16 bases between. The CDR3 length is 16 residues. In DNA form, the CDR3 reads TGCGCCAGCAGCTCGACAGGCGGCCTAGGGAACACTGAAGCTTTCTTT. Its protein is CASSSTGGLGNTEAFF.

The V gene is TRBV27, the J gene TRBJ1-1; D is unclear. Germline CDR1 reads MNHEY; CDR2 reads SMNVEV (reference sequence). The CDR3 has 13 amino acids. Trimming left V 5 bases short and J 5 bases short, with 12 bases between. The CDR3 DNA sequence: TGTGCCAGCAGTCCCCCAGTCGGGACTGAAGCTTTCTTT. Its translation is CASSPPVGTEAFF.

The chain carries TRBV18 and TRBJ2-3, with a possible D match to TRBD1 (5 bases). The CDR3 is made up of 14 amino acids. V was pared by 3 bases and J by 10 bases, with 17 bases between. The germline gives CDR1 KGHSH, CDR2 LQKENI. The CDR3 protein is CASSPADGQSPQYF. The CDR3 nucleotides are TGTGCCAGCTCACCTGCAGACGGACAAAGTCCGCAGTATTTT.

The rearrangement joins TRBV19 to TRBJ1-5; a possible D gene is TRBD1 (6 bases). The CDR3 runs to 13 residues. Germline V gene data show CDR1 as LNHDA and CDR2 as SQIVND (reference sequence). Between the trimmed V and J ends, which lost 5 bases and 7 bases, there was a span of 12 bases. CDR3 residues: CASSPRTVQPQHF. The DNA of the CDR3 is TGTGCCAGTAGTCCCCGGACAGTACAGCCCCAGCATTTT.

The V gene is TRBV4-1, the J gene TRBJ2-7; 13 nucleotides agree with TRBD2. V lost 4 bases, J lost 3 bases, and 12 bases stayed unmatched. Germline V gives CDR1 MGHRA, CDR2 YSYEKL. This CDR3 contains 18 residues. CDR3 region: CASSRLAGGLQNLYEQYF. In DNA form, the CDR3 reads TGCGCCAGCAGCCGACTAGCGGGGGGCCTCCAGAATCTCTACGAGCAGTACTTC.

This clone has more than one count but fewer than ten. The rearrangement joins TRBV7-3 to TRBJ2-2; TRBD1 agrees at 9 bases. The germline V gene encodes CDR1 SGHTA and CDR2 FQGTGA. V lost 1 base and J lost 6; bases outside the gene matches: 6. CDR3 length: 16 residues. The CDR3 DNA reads TGTGCCAGCAGCTTAAGGGTGGGACAGGGATCCGGGGAGCTGTTTTTT. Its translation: CASSLRVGQGSGELFF.

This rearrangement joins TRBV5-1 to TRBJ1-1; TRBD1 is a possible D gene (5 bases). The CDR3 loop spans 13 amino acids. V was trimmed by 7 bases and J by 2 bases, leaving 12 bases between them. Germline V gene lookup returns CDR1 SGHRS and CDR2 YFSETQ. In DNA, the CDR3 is TGCGCCAGCTCAATACAGGAAAACACTGAAGCTTTCTTT. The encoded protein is CASSIQENTEAFF. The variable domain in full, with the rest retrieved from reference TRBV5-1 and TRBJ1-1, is KAGVTQTPRYLIKTRGQQVTLSCSPISGHRSVSWYQQTPGQGLQFLFEYFSETQRNKGNFPGRFSGRQFSNSRSEMNVSTLELGDSALYLCASSIQENTEAFFGQGTRLTVV.

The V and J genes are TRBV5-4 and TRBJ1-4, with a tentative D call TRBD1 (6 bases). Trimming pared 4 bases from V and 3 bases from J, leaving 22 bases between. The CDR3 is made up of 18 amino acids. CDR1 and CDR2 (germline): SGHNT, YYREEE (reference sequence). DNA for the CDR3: TGTGCCAGCAGCAAAACGACCTTAACAGGGATATCTAATGAAAAACTGTTTTTT. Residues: CASSKTTLTGISNEKLFF.

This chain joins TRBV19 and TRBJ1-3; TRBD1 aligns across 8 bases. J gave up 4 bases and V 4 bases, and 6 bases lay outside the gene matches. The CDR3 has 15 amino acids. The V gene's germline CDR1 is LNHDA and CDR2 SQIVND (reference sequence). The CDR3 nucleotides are TGTGCCAGTAGTACCCGGACAGGGACGGGAAACACCATATATTTT. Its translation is CASSTRTGTGNTIYF.